The source of this T cell receptor beta chain is a study of blood T cell repertoires in COVID-19. Study as a whole: Acute-phase and convalescent COVID-19 samples originated in the United States, Italy and Spain.

Source study methods: Estimation of nucleated cell counts relied on the amplification of reference gene primers. Using immunoSEQ multiplex PCR, the repertoire was profiled, and TCRdb retains in-frame clones only, with some absent. V and J calls and clone size follow that table, whereas D and trimming were derived from the DNA. The sample lists about 140,000 clones; about four fifths were seen once. Germline V gene lookup returns CDR1 SGDLS and CDR2 YYNGEE. J was trimmed by 5 bases and V by 4 bases; bases with no gene match: 7. The CDR3 is 15 amino acids. The receptor was derived from a human donor in a cohort sampled during active COVID-19. Sequencing was performed on peripheral blood. The gene calls are TRBV9 and TRBJ2-1; 9 bases align to TRBD1. The CDR3 DNA reads as TGTGCCAGCAGCCCCCGGGACAGGGATAACAATGAGCAGTTCTTC. Its protein is CASSPRDRDNNEQFF.